This T cell receptor (beta chain) was documented in a study of blood T cell repertoires in COVID-19. The study recruited people aged roughly 18 to 100 years across about two dozen US areas. Before being deemed recovered, Cohort 3 donors had two negative PCRs, clearance, or symptom resolution. Measured with immunoSEQ multiplex PCR; TCRdb has only the in-frame clones, and not every one. The sample records roughly 200,000 clones, 85% being singletons. The CDR3 is 13 amino acids. Germline V lookup: CDR1 SNHLY, CDR2 FYNNEI. The ends were cut back, 7 bases at V and 4 bases at J, with 14 bases in the middle. This clone was seen only once.

Sample: PBMCs or T cells enriched from blood (not recorded which). This sequence was found in a man aged 40-49 years who had recovered from COVID-19. The rearrangement joins TRBV2 to TRBJ2-7; possible D gene TRBD1, 6 bases. CDR3 nucleotide sequence: TGTGCCAGCATAGGCCAGGGGATTTACGAGCAGTACTTC. It specifies CASIGQGIYEQYF.